This entry features one T cell receptor (beta chain) sequence. Its matching antigen is unknown. The sample is drawn from a study of cytomegalovirus exposure and HLA in healthy donors. As for the study in general: A prior study identified 90 million to 120 million unique TCR beta sequences from about 180 million T cells. A preliminary data release comprised tens of millions of unique TCRs obtained from HLA-typed donors. Broader study findings: Researchers catalogued 160 or so TCR beta chains as cytomegalovirus-associated. Among the sequence variants, a highly shared cluster was likely an artifact of sequencing.

The CDR3 has 15 amino acids. Germline CDR1 MDHEN, CDR2 SYDVKM. The germline V and J ends were trimmed by 7 bases and 1 base, with 16 bases remaining between them. Primers included in the PCR were 60 Vbeta and 13 Jbeta primers. Generated by immunoSEQ multiplex PCR, the TCRdb table keeps only in-frame clones and is missing some. The table lists approximately 190,000 clones, 82% of them singletons. This TCR came from a boy aged 2-15 years in good health and CMV-seronegative. The sequenced sample was PBMCs. This sequence joins TRBV28 and TRBJ1-1, with D tentatively TRBD1 (6 bases). CDR3 nucleotides: TGTGCCAGCACCGCATCGGACAGTAGGAACACTGAAGCTTTCTTT. The encoded protein is CASTASDSRNTEAFF. Full variable domain (rest looked up from reference TRBV28 and TRBJ1-1): DVKVTQSSRYLVKRTGEKVFLECVQDMDHENMFWYRQDPGLGLRLIYFSYDVKMKEKGDIPEGYSVSREKKERFSLILESASTNQTSMYLCASTASDSRNTEAFFGQGTRLTVV.